Sequencing of this T cell receptor (beta chain) was carried out in a study of Graves' ophthalmopathy and Graves' hyperthyroidism. This clonotype was detected many times. Amplified TCR beta CDR3 regions were obtained using RNA transcripts as template. A first-round RT-PCR used HTBI primers, followed by a second-round multiplex PCR. TCRdb processed the multiplex PCR reads anew with MiXCR; each CDR3 protein has one entry. The data contain around 590,000 distinct CDR3 sequences, approximately 37% of them singletons. The CDR3 sequence is 14 residues long. V was pared by 8 bases and J by 5 bases, with 4 bases of the junction left unmatched. The V gene's germline CDR1 is ENHRY and CDR2 SYGVKD.

This sequence was found in an adult man with Graves' hyperthyroidism. This chain connects TRBV10-3 to TRBJ2-5, with TRBD2 matching 14 bases. The specimen sequenced was peripheral blood or thyroid tissue (not recorded which). CDR3 protein: CAIGTSGGMETQYF. Written as DNA, the CDR3 is TGTGCCATCGGGACTAGCGGGGGCATGGAGACCCAGTACTTC.